This T cell receptor (beta chain) stems from a study of identical twins. The study's findings and limits: Where beta out-of-frame sequences were concerned, excess twin sharing was weaker. Invariant cells of the MAIT and iNKT types might have partly distorted the zero-insertion analyses. It was cross-sectional statistical analysis, not following the same donors, that the conclusions relied on.

With respect to this clonotype: Its specificity is not known.

TCRdb processed the 5' RACE reads anew with MiXCR; each CDR3 protein has one entry. This sample carries approximately 490,000 distinct CDR3 sequences, 20% to 25% of them seen once, and the ten largest clones take around 0.5%. Trimming took 1 base from V and 2 from J, leaving 4 bases between them. This CDR3 is 13 amino acids long. Looked up from germline, CDR1 is LNHNV and CDR2 is YYDKDF (reference sequence). The sample also formed part of further work on yellow fever vaccine responses in identical twins. As that report states: Convergence reportedly seemed to mark part of the twins' vaccine T cell response, with personalization marking the rest.

This sequence originates from a woman aged 18-35 years in good health. This chain connects TRBV15 to TRBJ2-3, with D unresolved. Sequences were obtained from CD4+ T cells sorted from blood. This CDR3 reads CATSRGLTDTQYF. The DNA for the CDR3 is TGTGCCACCAGCAGAGGACTCACAGATACGCAGTATTTT.